This section outlines one TCR beta chain sequence together with its context. No antigen is known for it. V was trimmed by 0 bases and J by 0 bases, leaving 10 bases between them. The CDR3 consists of 16 residues. From germline, CDR1 is SGHRS and CDR2 YFSETQ. This entry belongs to a study of shared clonotypes between healthy human individuals. Background on the study: CD4 naive and memory got three plates each, CD8 naive two, CD8 memory one.

Overall study findings and caveats: Across a handful of donors, naive CD4 shared roughly 5%, naive CD8 around 4%, memory CD4 approximately 2.5%, memory CD8 around 0.36%.

Naive CD8 cells lacked CD45RO and underwent positive selection for CCR7, leaving out terminally differentiated effector memory CD45RA+ cells. This table comes from immunoSEQ multiplex PCR, and its TCRdb copy is limited to in-frame clones, with some not included. Of about 2.1 million clones listed, 85% to 95% are singletons. The receptor was isolated from a young man in good health. Some clones in this sample may be carry-over from other donors' samples. The sequenced sample was naive CD8+ T cells from PBMCs. The gene calls are TRBV5-1 and TRBJ2-1; D ambiguous. CDR3 nucleotides: TGCGCCAGCAGCTTGGTCACAGCGAGCTCCTACAATGAGCAGTTCTTC. This translates into CASSLVTASSYNEQFF.